This is a list of T cell receptor beta chains from one sample in a study of control samples from healthy donors and cancer patients. TCRdb's table, derived via immunoSEQ multiplex PCR, lists solely in-frame clones and lacks some. The sample lists around 100,000 clones, approximately 84% seen once, with more than 15% in the top ten. Sequencing used blood. Receptor source: a woman between 50 and 59 years old in good health. Both conserved end residues are trimmed from each CDR3. Each record gives: clone size, V gene, J gene, CDR3 protein. Clone size appears in some rows only: once, few, many, or a class for an expanded clone.

clone_size: NA; v_call: TRBV19; j_call: TRBJ2-5; cdr3_aa: ASSKGSRVQETQY
clone_size: NA; v_call: TRBV25-1; j_call: TRBJ2-3; cdr3_aa: ASSEEGITDTQY
clone_size: NA; v_call: TRBV20-1; j_call: TRBJ2-5; cdr3_aa: SASQREIGETQY
clone_size: once; v_call: TRBV7-2; j_call: TRBJ2-1; cdr3_aa: ASRLGTTEQF
clone_size: NA; v_call: TRBV7-3; j_call: TRBJ2-5; cdr3_aa: ASSLTGSKVETQY
clone_size: NA; v_call: TRBV30; j_call: TRBJ1-5; cdr3_aa: AWSRDLLNQPQH
clone_size: NA; v_call: TRBV2; j_call: TRBJ2-1; cdr3_aa: ASSLAGTTTANNEQF
clone_size: many; v_call: TRBV9; j_call: TRBJ2-2; cdr3_aa: ASSVLGTSGRSGELF
clone_size: NA; v_call: TRBV3-1/TRBV3-2; j_call: TRBJ2-7; cdr3_aa: ASSPTGPGGYEQY
clone_size: NA; v_call: TRBV15; j_call: TRBJ2-1; cdr3_aa: ATAARREQF
clone_size: NA; v_call: TRBV18; j_call: TRBJ2-2; cdr3_aa: ASSPLGQGPTGELF
clone_size: NA; v_call: TRBV30; j_call: TRBJ2-5; cdr3_aa: AWVQRAGVGETQY
clone_size: once; v_call: TRBV7-9; j_call: TRBJ1-1; cdr3_aa: ASKIGGTEAF
clone_size: NA; v_call: TRBV6-5; j_call: TRBJ1-1; cdr3_aa: ASSSILSEGTEAF
clone_size: NA; v_call: TRBV18; j_call: TRBJ1-2; cdr3_aa: ASSPPPQATNYGYT
clone_size: NA; v_call: TRBV12-3/TRBV12-4; j_call: TRBJ2-1; cdr3_aa: ASSLLVNEQF
clone_size: NA; v_call: TRBV30; j_call: TRBJ1-3; cdr3_aa: AWDRVGNTIY
clone_size: NA; v_call: TRBV2; j_call: TRBJ2-5; cdr3_aa: ASSEQQGETQY
clone_size: NA; v_call: TRBV6-6; j_call: TRBJ1-1; cdr3_aa: ASRSGRLNTEAF
clone_size: once; v_call: TRBV4-1; j_call: TRBJ1-6; cdr3_aa: ASSQAAGDNSPLH
clone_size: NA; v_call: TRBV2; j_call: TRBJ1-2; cdr3_aa: ASSESSIGYT
clone_size: NA; v_call: TRBV5-5; j_call: TRBJ1-6; cdr3_aa: ASTDRDRGNYNSPLH
clone_size: NA; v_call: TRBV27; j_call: TRBJ2-7; cdr3_aa: ASSLGTREEQY